One T cell receptor (beta chain) is described in this entry. The antigen remains unidentified. The data stem from a study of immune evolution from preneoplasia to lung adenocarcinoma. Sequenced by immunoSEQ multiplex PCR; TCRdb stores in-frame clones only, minus some. This table has more than 8,000 clones, around 80% appearing once. Study results and limitations: Top clone share appeared to fall from AAH through AIS, MIA, adenocarcinoma.

The CDR3 runs to 14 residues. In germline, CDR1 is GTSNPN, CDR2 SVGIG (reference sequence). The ends lost 3 bases at V and 4 bases at J; junction bases unmatched: 7. Sequencing was performed on FFPE minimally invasive lung adenocarcinoma tissue. This clonotype was obtained from an older person with lung adenocarcinoma. Some clones in this sample may be carry-over from other donors' samples. The chain has TRBV30 and TRBJ2-7; 9 bases align to TRBD1. The CDR3 loop is CAWSYGTGIYEQYF. CDR3 DNA sequence: TGTGCCTGGAGCTACGGGACAGGGATATACGAGCAGTACTTC. The entire variable domain, with the rest obtained from reference TRBV30 and TRBJ2-7, is as follows: SQTIHQWPATLVQPVGSPLSLECTVEGTSNPNLYWYRQAAGRGLQLLFYSVGIGQISSEVPQNLSASRPQDRQFILSSKKLLLSDSGFYLCAWSYGTGIYEQYFGPGTRLTVT.